Below are 9 T cell receptor beta chains sequenced from a single sample in a study of T cell clonality in common variable immunodeficiency. Here immunoSEQ multiplex PCR was the method, and the copy in TCRdb shows in-frame clones only, minus some. The sample yields 50,000 to 60,000 clones, without any singletons. Material for sequencing was peripheral blood mononuclear cells. These receptor sequences come from a person between 18 and 70 years old in good health.

In its sample, this clone was seen many times. The observed sequence ends 3 residues before the CDR3 terminus, with the missing tail filled in from the germline J gene. The chain has TRBV30 and TRBJ1-1; a possible D gene is TRBD1 (5 bases). V was shortened by 4 bases and J by 3 bases, with 12 bases between the two germline ends. Germline CDR1 GTSNPN, CDR2 SVGIG (reference sequence). This CDR3 is 13 amino acids long. The CDR3 sequence: CAWIYAGHTEAFF. Partial CDR3 DNA: TGTGCCTGGATTTATGCAGGGCACACTGAA. Variable domain in full (rest from reference TRBV30 and TRBJ1-1): SQTIHQWPATLVQPVGSPLSLECTVEGTSNPNLYWYRQAAGRGLQLLFYSVGIGQISSEVPQNLSASRPQDRQFILSSKKLLLSDSGFYLCAWIYAGHTEAFFGQGTRLTVV.

This clone was counted ten times or more. Read coverage stops 3 residues before the CDR3 terminus; the germline J gene supplies the remainder. V gene TRBV7-8 combines with J gene TRBJ2-2, with TRBD1 as a possible D gene (6 bases). Germline V CDR1 and CDR2: SGHVS, FQNEAQ. This CDR3 is 15 amino acids long. V dropped 1 base and J dropped 7 bases, with 13 bases sitting between them. This CDR3 reads CASSLDRAVSGELFF. Incomplete CDR3 DNA: TGTGCCAGCAGCTTAGACAGGGCGGTGAGCGGGGAG.

As for this clone: Read sequence stops 3 residues before the CDR3 end, and the germline J gene provides the missing end. The chain has TRBV2 and TRBJ1-1; a possible D gene is TRBD1 (6 bases). This CDR3 has 15 amino acids. The V and J ends lost 4 bases and 0 bases respectively, with 12 bases between them. Germline V lookup: CDR1 SNHLY, CDR2 FYNNEI. Incomplete CDR3 DNA: TGTGCCAGCAGTGTCACGGGACATTTGAACACTGAA. Its protein product is CASSVTGHLNTE. The whole CDR3 protein reads CASSVTGHLNTEAFF.

Ten or more counts support this clone. The read gets to within 3 residues of the CDR3 end, and the germline J gene fills in the rest. The rearrangement uses TRBV20-1 and TRBJ1-5, with 11 positions matching TRBD1. This CDR3 spans 17 amino acids. Germline assignment: CDR1 DFQATT and CDR2 SNEGSKA (reference sequence). With 0 bases clipped from V and 0 bases from J, the junction kept 4 bases outside the gene matches. The covered CDR3 bases are TGCAGTGCTAGAGATAGGACAGGGGGCTATAGCAATCAGCCC. The encoded protein is CSARDRTGGYSNQP. The full-length CDR3 reads as CSARDRTGGYSNQPQHF.

This clone was observed many times. The read gets to within 3 residues of the CDR3 end, and the germline J gene fills in the rest. The chain recombines TRBV19 with TRBJ1-6; TRBD1 agrees at 7 bases. The CDR3 has 15 residues. J lost 6 bases, V lost 6 bases, and 8 bases had no gene match. Germline values: CDR1 LNHDA, CDR2 SQIVND (reference sequence). The sequenced part of the CDR3 DNA is TGTGCCAGTAGCTCGACAGGGAACAGTAATTCACCC. This encodes CASSSTGNSNSP. The whole CDR3 is CASSSTGNSNSPLHF.

This clone was detected many times. The read comes to an end 3 residues before the CDR3 does, leaving the germline J gene to fill in the end. This chain links TRBV2 with TRBJ1-1; unclear D gene. The CDR3 is made up of 15 amino acids. The ends were cut back, 7 bases at V and 1 base at J, with 16 bases in the middle. The germline gives CDR1 SNHLY, CDR2 FYNNEI. The DNA read from the CDR3 is TGTGCCAGCACCTCAAGCGAGACGGGGAACACTGAA. Its protein product is CASTSSETGNTE. The whole CDR3 sequence reads CASTSSETGNTEAFF.

This clone was counted at least ten times. Coverage ceases 3 residues before the CDR3 finishes, and the germline J gene fills in the end. This chain connects TRBV7-2 to TRBJ2-7; perhaps TRBD1 as D (5 bases). Germline values: CDR1 SGHTA, CDR2 FQGNSA. The ends were cut back, 3 bases at V and 0 bases at J, with 9 bases in the middle. The CDR3 spans 14 residues. The CDR3 reads CASSFQGDSYEQYF. Partial CDR3 DNA: TGTGCCAGCAGCTTCCAAGGGGACTCCTACGAG.

In its sample, this clone was seen many times. The CDR3 extends 3 residues past the end of the read, so its final part is completed from the germline J gene. V is TRBV19 and J is TRBJ1-2, with a possible D match to TRBD1 (5 bases). Between the trimmed V and J ends, which lost 2 bases and 4 bases, there was a span of 17 bases. The CDR3 sequence is 16 residues long. Germline lookup yields CDR1 LNHDA and CDR2 SQIVND (reference sequence). CDR3 loop: CASSISPGLISYGYTF. The CDR3 bases that were read are TGTGCCAGTAGTATATCTCCGGGACTTATCAGCTATGGC.

This clone occurred a few times. The read ends 3 residues shy of where the CDR3 ends; the end is completed using the germline J gene. The chain joins TRBV30 to TRBJ1-2; D ambiguous. The germline gives CDR1 GTSNPN, CDR2 SVGIG (reference sequence). CDR3 length equals 18 residues. The chain's CDR3 is CAWSGVRSGSLSYNDYTF. CDR3 DNA (partial): TGTGCCTGGAGTGGAGTGCGTAGCGGGAGCCTTAGTTACAATGAC.